The next 18 T cell receptor beta chains were all read from a single sample in a study of liver allograft versus peripheral blood T cells. Study in general: Comparative analysis was performed on T cell receptor repertoires from transplanted livers and from recipients' peripheral blood.

TCRdb recomputed calls from the reads with MiXCR, one row per CDR3 protein. The sample carries more than 10,000 distinct CDR3 sequences, approximately 30% recorded once. The receptors stem from a human patient who had a liver transplant. These T cells may partly come from the graft donor.

The chain recombines TRBV14 with TRBJ2-3; 8 nucleotides match TRBD2. The V gene's germline CDR1 is SGHDN and CDR2 FVKESK. CDR3 length: 17 residues. With V trimmed by 4 bases and J by 2 bases, 11 bases remained unmatched. CDR3 sequence reads: CASSPRPGGGLTDTQYF. The CDR3 DNA sequence: TGTGCCAGCAGCCCTCGCCCAGGCGGGGGGCTCACAGATACGCAGTATTTT.

This clonotype was recorded a few times. J is TRBJ2-7 and V is TRBV19; 8 positions match TRBD2. The junction had 9 bases not matched to a gene; V was cut back by 5 bases and J by 6 bases. Germline values: CDR1 LNHDA, CDR2 SQIVND (reference sequence). This CDR3 spans 14 amino acids. The CDR3 loop is CASSPGLALGEQYF. As DNA, the CDR3 is TGTGCCAGTAGTCCAGGACTAGCATTGGGCGAGCAGTACTTC.

J is TRBJ1-2 and V is TRBV27; D is undetermined. Trimming left V 4 bases short and J 2 bases short, with 8 bases between. This CDR3 has 13 residues. In germline, CDR1 is MNHEY, CDR2 SMNVEV (reference sequence). CDR3 DNA sequence: TGTGCCAGCAGTTCAACAGAAAACTATGGCTACACCTTC. This translates into CASSSTENYGYTF.

On this clonotype itself: Given a much more abundant clone one base away, this may be a read error. This chain links TRBV6-6 with TRBJ2-5; weak D call: TRBD1 (6 bases). Trimming pared 8 bases from V and 5 bases from J, leaving 18 bases between. CDR3 length: 14 amino acids. The germline V gene encodes CDR1 MNHNY and CDR2 SVGAGI (reference sequence). CDR3 nucleotides: TGTGCCAGCCTTGGACAGCCCGGTCAGGAGACCCAGTACTTC. It encodes CASLGQPGQETQYF.

The chain combines TRBV10-3 with TRBJ1-2, with TRBD1 matching over 7 bases. CDR1 is ENHRY, CDR2 SYGVKD, per germline. The V segment lost 4 bases and the J segment 2 bases; nucleotides outside the gene matches: 4. The CDR3 extends over 14 amino acids. CDR3 DNA sequence: TGTGCCATCAGTGGGGGGGGACAGAACTATGGCTACACCTTC. It specifies CAISGGGQNYGYTF.

V is TRBV12-3 or TRBV12-4 and J is TRBJ2-1, with D maybe TRBD1 (5 bases). Trimming stripped 3 bases from V and 2 bases from J, with 11 bases between. The CDR3 is 15 amino acids. CDR3 nucleotide sequence: TGTGCCAGCAGTTTGTGGCAGGGCCCCTACAATGAGCAGTTCTTC. This sequence encodes CASSLWQGPYNEQFF.

The J gene is TRBJ2-5, the V gene TRBV27, with 12 bases that match TRBD2. The CDR3 consists of 15 residues. Germline CDR1 and CDR2: MNHEY and SMNVEV (reference sequence). Trimming at V came to 3 bases and at J to 5 bases, leaving 4 bases not matched to a gene. The CDR3 nucleotides are TGTGCCAGCAGTTTGACTAGCGGGGGCCCGGAGACCCAGTACTTC. Residues: CASSLTSGGPETQYF.

This clonotype turned up a few times. CDR3 protein: CASSVQGASTDTQYF. The CDR3 nucleotides are TGTGCCAGCAGTGTTCAGGGGGCCTCCACAGATACGCAGTATTTT. This chain connects TRBV28 to TRBJ2-3; 8 bases align to TRBD1. The V gene's germline CDR1 is MDHEN and CDR2 SYDVKM. The CDR3 covers 15 residues. The V gene end was trimmed by 5 bases and the J gene end by 2 bases; junction bases not matched to a gene: 6.

This clonotype was seen ten or more times. The chain carries TRBV24-1 and TRBJ1-6; tentatively, D is TRBD1 (5 bases). This CDR3 is 13 amino acids long. Germline CDR1 and CDR2: KGHDR and SFDVKD. V lost 9 bases to trimming and J lost 18 bases, with 23 bases between them. DNA for the CDR3: TGTGCCACCGCGGCGGGGCTGGCCCAAGGGCCCCACTTT. It specifies CATAAGLAQGPHF.

The chain combines TRBV14 with TRBJ2-7; weak D call: TRBD2 (5 bases). Trimming took 0 bases from V and 7 from J, leaving 16 bases between them. CDR1 SGHDN and CDR2 FVKESK come from the germline V gene. This CDR3 contains 15 residues. The DNA of the CDR3 is TGTGCCAGCAGCCAAGATCCCCGGGGTTTTACGGAGCAGTACTTC. This encodes CASSQDPRGFTEQYF.

This clonotype was recorded a few times. V usage is TRBV5-6 and J usage is TRBJ2-5, with D perhaps TRBD2 (6 bases). CDR3 length: 15 amino acids. Germline V gene data show CDR1 as SGHDT and CDR2 as YYEEEE. The ends were cut back, 4 bases at V and 5 bases at J, with 18 bases in the middle. CDR3 sequence: CASSAPGTLGETQYF. In DNA, the CDR3 is TGTGCCAGCAGCGCCCCCGGGACTCTAGGGGAGACCCAGTACTTC. Complete variable domain (other parts from reference TRBV5-6 and TRBJ2-5): DAGVTQSPTHLIKTRGQQVTLRCSPKSGHDTVSWYQQALGQGPQFIFQYYEEEERQRGNFPDRFSGHQFPNYSSELNVNALLLGDSALYLCASSAPGTLGETQYFGPGTRLLVL.

This clonotype appeared a single time. The chain links TRBV28 to TRBJ2-7, with TRBD1 identical over 8 bases. Germline lookup yields CDR1 MDHEN and CDR2 SYDVKM. CDR3 length: 15 amino acids. V was clipped by 5 bases and J by 2 bases; unmatched bases: 8. CDR3 sequence (DNA): TGTGCCAGCAGTACCGTCGGGACAGGCGCCTACGAGCAGTACTTC. Its protein product is CASSTVGTGAYEQYF.

This clonotype is labeled medium-sized. The chain links TRBV6-1 to TRBJ1-1; no firm D call. V was shortened by 1 base and J by 10 bases, with 10 bases between the two germline ends. There are 12 residues in the CDR3. From germline, CDR1 is MNHNS and CDR2 SASEGT. CDR3 coding DNA: TGTGCCAGCAGTGAAGTTGAAGGGAGAGCTTTCTTT. This codes for CASSEVEGRAFF.

This clonotype rates as medium-sized. The chain combines TRBV19 with TRBJ1-1; 8 bases map to TRBD1. The CDR3 is 15 residues long. Per germline, CDR1 LNHDA and CDR2 SQIVND (reference sequence). Trimming cost V 5 bases and J 10 bases; bases outside gene matches: 15. The chain's CDR3 is CASSYRFGTGGGAFF. CDR3 nucleotides: TGTGCCAGTAGTTACCGATTCGGGACAGGCGGTGGAGCTTTCTTT.

This clonotype was counted at least ten times. The J gene is TRBJ2-1, the V gene TRBV11-2; TRBD1 aligns across 7 bases. V dropped 5 bases and J dropped 6; count of bases not matched to a gene: 10. Germline V gives CDR1 SGHAT, CDR2 FQNNGV. The CDR3 totals 15 residues. The CDR3 sequence is CASSLARGPLNEQFF. CDR3 DNA sequence: TGTGCCAGCAGCCTAGCAAGGGGGCCCCTCAATGAGCAGTTCTTC.

The rearrangement joins TRBV18 to TRBJ1-1; D may be TRBD1 (5 bases). V lost 0 bases and J 11 bases, leaving 13 bases between the germline ends. The CDR3 loop spans 13 amino acids. Germline-derived CDR1 and CDR2 are KGHSH and LQKENI. Written as DNA, the CDR3 is TGTGCCAGCTCACCACCTAGCGGGACGGAGGCTTTCTTT. Amino acids: CASSPPSGTEAFF.

This clonotype was seen many times. The chain couples TRBV5-6 to TRBJ2-1, with D possibly TRBD2 on 6 matching bases. Deletions cut 1 base from V and 3 bases from J, with 14 bases between. CDR1 is SGHDT and CDR2 is YYEEEE in the germline V gene. The CDR3 is 16 amino acids. The CDR3 nucleotides read TGTGCCAGCAGCTTGAATCGGGACTCGGGCTACAATGAGCAGTTCTTC. Its protein is CASSLNRDSGYNEQFF.

The V and J genes are TRBV20-1 and TRBJ1-5; TRBD1 matches 8 bases. The V gene's germline CDR1 is DFQATT and CDR2 SNEGSKA (reference sequence). CDR3 length: 17 residues. V was pared by 4 bases and J by 4 bases, with 15 bases of the junction left unmatched. CDR3 protein: CSAKSAGGVLQNQPQHF. CDR3 sequence (DNA): TGCAGTGCTAAATCGGCAGGGGGCGTGCTTCAAAATCAGCCCCAGCATTTT.